The 7 T cell receptor beta chains below all came from one sample that was sequenced in a study of T-cell reconstitution after alpha-beta-depleted transplantation in children. Preparation of the TCRbeta library used unique molecular identifiers. Using its own MiXCR run on the PCR reads, TCRdb lists one record per CDR3 protein. Of roughly 670,000 distinct CDR3 sequences listed, under 15% are singletons. The sample here was PBMCs, taken before TCRalphabeta/CD19-depleted stem cell transplant. The receptor set was obtained from a girl aged 2 to 10 with congenital amegakaryocytic thrombocytopenia, due to receive a stem cell transplant.

This clonotype was detected ten times or more. The chain carries TRBV5-1 and TRBJ1-2; D call uncertain. The CDR3 has 13 residues. V shed 0 bases and J shed 8 bases, with 11 bases lying between them. From germline, CDR1 is SGHRS and CDR2 YFSETQ. This CDR3 is CASSLGGDPGYTF. The CDR3 nucleotides read TGCGCCAGCAGCTTGGGAGGAGACCCGGGCTACACCTTC.

The CDR3 loop reads CAWTRTGGGQPQHF. The CDR3 region has the DNA TGTGCCTGGACCCGGACAGGGGGTGGGCAGCCCCAGCATTTT. The genes are TRBV30 and TRBJ1-5; 10 bases align to TRBD1. The J segment lost 7 bases and the V segment lost 4 bases, leaving 7 bases of the junction unmatched. CDR1 is GTSNPN and CDR2 is SVGIG in the germline V gene (reference sequence). The CDR3 has 14 amino acids.

There are many counts of this clonotype. The chain combines TRBV20-1 with TRBJ2-3, with 8 bases identical to TRBD2. In germline, CDR1 is DFQATT, CDR2 SNEGSKA (reference sequence). The junction had 12 bases not matched to a gene; V was cut back by 3 bases and J by 4 bases. The CDR3 is 16 residues long. The CDR3 nucleotides read TGCAGTGCTAGTTCGTTAGGTCTAGCGGGCGCAGATACGCAGTATTTT. This codes for CSASSLGLAGADTQYF.

This chain connects TRBV20-1 to TRBJ2-3, with 7 bases identical to TRBD1. This CDR3 has 12 amino acids. The junction had 3 bases not matched to a gene; V was cut back by 5 bases and J by 4 bases. Germline CDR1 and CDR2: DFQATT and SNEGSKA (reference sequence). The chain's CDR3 is CSADTGADTQYF. CDR3 in DNA: TGCAGTGCTGACACAGGGGCAGATACGCAGTATTTT.

This clonotype was seen only a few times. V usage is TRBV28 and J usage is TRBJ1-4; D unclear. Between the trimmed V and J ends, which lost 6 bases and 7 bases, there was a span of 9 bases. Germline V gene lookup returns CDR1 MDHEN and CDR2 SYDVKM. The CDR3 loop spans 12 amino acids. The CDR3, as DNA: TGTGCCAGCAGCCAAGTGGGTGAAAAACTGTTTTTT. It codes for CASSQVGEKLFF.

A few counts support this clonotype. The chain joins TRBV29-1 to TRBJ2-1; 10 bases match TRBD1. V lost 6 bases and J lost 12; bases outside the gene matches: 26. The CDR3 has 18 residues. CDR1 is SQVTM and CDR2 is ANQGSEA in the germline V gene. The CDR3 here is CSVGVVPGQGLLSTGQFF. DNA of the CDR3: TGCAGCGTGGGGGTAGTCCCGGGACAGGGGCTCTTATCTACAGGGCAGTTCTTC.

The chain couples TRBV25-1 to TRBJ2-1, with D possibly TRBD1 on 6 matching bases. Trimming removed 5 bases at V and 9 bases at J, with 11 bases between. Germline V lookup: CDR1 MGHDK, CDR2 SYGVNS. There are 12 residues in the CDR3. The CDR3 protein is CASSRQVGEQFF. CDR3 nucleotide sequence: TGTGCCAGCAGTAGACAGGTCGGTGAGCAGTTCTTC.